These 20 T cell receptor beta chains were all obtained from the same sample, sequenced in a study of cytomegalovirus exposure and HLA in healthy donors. Use of 60 Vbeta and 13 Jbeta primers characterized the PCR. Produced via immunoSEQ multiplex PCR; TCRdb's table is partial and in-frame only. Among 150,000 to 200,000 clones listed, around three quarters were seen once. Sequencing was carried out using PBMCs. The receptors stem from a man aged 35 to 55 in good health and CMV-seronegative.

Details on this clone: The junction and the germline gene differ at one end; a read error may be behind it. The chain uses TRBV7-9 and TRBJ2-2, with D perhaps TRBD2 (5 bases). CDR3 length: 16 residues. Germline values: CDR1 SEHNR, CDR2 FQNEAQ (reference sequence). As DNA, the CDR3 is TGTTCCAGCAGCTTATCGAGCGGTCGGGCTTCCGGGGAGCTGTTTTTT. Amino acid sequence: CSSSLSSGRASGELFF.

A few counts support this clone. This chain uses TRBV5-1 with TRBJ2-1, with TRBD2 identical over 7 bases. This CDR3 is 16 amino acids long. The V gene end was trimmed by 5 bases and the J gene end by 2 bases; junction bases not matched to a gene: 10. Germline-derived CDR1 and CDR2 are SGHRS and YFSETQ. In DNA form, the CDR3 reads TGCGCCAGCAGTCCGACGGGGGGATCGCCCTACAATGAGCAGTTCTTC. Encoded protein: CASSPTGGSPYNEQFF.

The genes are TRBV5-4 and TRBJ2-1; D unclear. Trimming removed 0 bases at V and 7 bases at J, with 5 bases between. This CDR3 comprises 12 residues. The germline CDR1 and CDR2 sequences are SGHNT and YYREEE (reference sequence). Here the CDR3 DNA reads TGTGCCAGCAGCTTGGACGGTAATGAGCAGTTCTTC. Protein sequence: CASSLDGNEQFF.

This clone was seen once. The V and J genes are TRBV27 and TRBJ1-4; D remains unclear. The germline CDR1 and CDR2 sequences are MNHEY and SMNVEV (reference sequence). Trimming cost V 2 bases and J 4 bases, with 11 bases left between them. The CDR3 sequence is 15 residues long. The CDR3 spells CASSLNWEYNEKLFF. The CDR3 nucleotides read TGTGCCAGCAGTTTAAACTGGGAGTATAATGAAAAACTGTTTTTT.

The chain uses TRBV7-2 and TRBJ2-3, with a tentative D call TRBD1 (6 bases). This CDR3 is 16 amino acids long. Per germline, CDR1 SGHTA and CDR2 FQGNSA. Trimming left V 1 base short and J 11 bases short, with 22 bases between. CDR3 nucleotide sequence: TGTGCCAGCAGCTTAGGTGACAGGCGAAGTCTAGCACGGCAGTATTTT. Protein: CASSLGDRRSLARQYF.

The chain carries TRBV28 and TRBJ2-5; possibly TRBD1 for D (6 bases). The CDR3 is made up of 16 amino acids. Germline lookup yields CDR1 MDHEN and CDR2 SYDVKM. V lost 6 bases, J lost 2 bases, and 19 bases lay in between. The CDR3 reads CASSDNSGHPQETQYF. CDR3 nucleotide sequence: TGTGCCAGCAGCGATAACTCGGGACACCCACAAGAGACCCAGTACTTC.

This clone was counted between two and nine times. V usage is TRBV18 and J usage is TRBJ2-2; 10 nucleotides align to TRBD2. The germline V gene encodes CDR1 KGHSH and CDR2 LQKENI. The CDR3 spans 17 residues. The ends lost 3 bases at V and 0 bases at J; junction bases unmatched: 4. For the CDR3, the DNA is TGTGCCAGCTCACCCCTAGGGACTAGCGCGAACACCGGGGAGCTGTTTTTT. Protein: CASSPLGTSANTGELFF. Together with reference TRBV18 and TRBJ2-2, the CDR3 gives the full variable domain: NAGVMQNPRHLVRRRGQEARLRCSPMKGHSHVYWYRQLPEEGLKFMVYLQKENIIDESGMPKERFSAEFPKEGPSILRIQQVVRGDSAAYFCASSPLGTSANTGELFFGEGSRLTVL.

This clone was observed a single time. This chain uses TRBV30 with TRBJ2-7, with 8 bases matching TRBD2. This CDR3 spans 16 amino acids. Per germline, CDR1 GTSNPN and CDR2 SVGIG (reference sequence). V was pared by 1 base and J by 3 bases, with 11 bases of the junction left unmatched. The CDR3 region is CAWSAPRTSPLYEQYF. The CDR3 coding sequence is TGTGCCTGGAGTGCTCCCCGGACTAGCCCACTCTACGAGCAGTACTTC.

This sequence joins TRBV9 and TRBJ1-4; 8 bases are a match to TRBD1. The CDR3 consists of 15 residues. The J segment lost 7 bases and the V segment lost 0 bases, leaving 5 bases of the junction unmatched. Germline loops: CDR1 SGDLS, CDR2 YYNGEE. CDR3 in amino acids: CASSVAQGAIEKLFF. For the CDR3, the DNA is TGTGCCAGCAGCGTAGCTCAGGGGGCGATTGAAAAACTGTTTTTT.

The rearrangement uses TRBV30 and TRBJ1-5; D uncertain. V was cut by 0 bases and J by 7 bases, with 7 bases left in between. This CDR3 has 12 residues. Looked up from germline, CDR1 is GTSNPN and CDR2 is SVGIG (reference sequence). The CDR3 reads CAWSVLGQPQHF. CDR3 DNA: TGTGCCTGGAGTGTACTGGGCCAGCCCCAGCATTTT. Full variable domain (rest looked up from reference TRBV30 and TRBJ1-5): SQTIHQWPATLVQPVGSPLSLECTVEGTSNPNLYWYRQAAGRGLQLLFYSVGIGQISSEVPQNLSASRPQDRQFILSSKKLLLSDSGFYLCAWSVLGQPQHFGDGTRLSIL.

This clone has just one count. This chain uses TRBV7-2 with TRBJ1-1; D is uncertain. The germline V gene has CDR1 SGHTA and CDR2 FQGNSA. This CDR3 spans 13 amino acids. V dropped 9 bases and J dropped 6 bases, with 17 bases sitting between them. This CDR3 reads CASVQTNTAEAFF. The DNA of the CDR3 is TGTGCCAGTGTACAGACGAACACTGCTGAAGCTTTCTTT.

V is TRBV27 and J is TRBJ1-4, with 10 nucleotides matching TRBD1. Losses at the gene ends were 5 bases for V and 6 bases for J; bases not matched to a gene: 3. The CDR3 is made up of 14 amino acids. Germline CDR1 MNHEY, CDR2 SMNVEV (reference sequence). This CDR3 is CASSLGQGDEKLFF. In DNA form, the CDR3 reads TGTGCCAGCAGTCTCGGACAGGGGGATGAAAAACTGTTTTTT.

The chain links TRBV30 to TRBJ2-1; perhaps TRBD2 as D (6 bases). Germline V gene lookup returns CDR1 GTSNPN and CDR2 SVGIG (reference sequence). The CDR3 sequence is 15 residues long. The V gene lost 7 bases and the J gene lost 8 bases, with 24 bases spanning the gap. The CDR3, as DNA: TGTGCCTCGCGCAGCCTCCGGGAGTGGGTCGATGAGCAGTTCTTC. It translates to CASRSLREWVDEQFF.

The rearrangement joins TRBV4-1 to TRBJ2-1; TRBD1 might be the D (7 bases). Germline V lookup: CDR1 MGHRA, CDR2 YSYEKL. The length of the CDR3 is 15 residues. V was trimmed by 1 base and J by 6 bases, leaving 13 bases between them. CDR3 sequence (DNA): TGCGCCAGCAGCCAAGGGCAGGGGGAGGTCAATGAGCAGTTCTTC. Protein: CASSQGQGEVNEQFF.

CDR3 sequence: CASSKLAGGGDTQYF. The CDR3 DNA reads TGTGCCAGCAGTAAACTAGCGGGAGGAGGAGATACGCAGTATTTT. The chain links TRBV6-1 to TRBJ2-3, with 12 positions matching TRBD2. CDR3 length: 15 residues. V was pared by 5 bases and J by 5 bases, with 5 bases of the junction left unmatched. Germline V gene sequence: CDR1 MNHNS, CDR2 SASEGT.

A few counts support this clone. The chain recombines TRBV6-6 with TRBJ2-7, with D tentatively TRBD2 (6 bases). The CDR3 has 13 amino acids. Trimming took off 4 bases at V and 2 bases at J, with 9 bases between the two ends. In germline, CDR1 is MNHNY, CDR2 SVGAGI (reference sequence). CDR3 coding DNA: TGTGCCAGCAGTTTCGGGGAGGCCTACGAGCAGTACTTC. Translating it yields CASSFGEAYEQYF.

The V call is TRBV19, the J call TRBJ2-1, with 9 bases lining up with TRBD1. V lost 4 bases and J lost 5; bases outside the gene matches: 6. Germline V lookup: CDR1 LNHDA, CDR2 SQIVND (reference sequence). The CDR3 contains 15 residues. CDR3 residues: CASSTGQGWNNEQFF. CDR3 DNA sequence: TGTGCCAGTAGTACCGGACAGGGGTGGAACAATGAGCAGTTCTTC.

The rearrangement uses TRBV27 and TRBJ1-1, with TRBD1 identical over 7 bases. V lost 6 bases and J lost 4; bases outside the gene matches: 5. Germline V gene lookup returns CDR1 MNHEY and CDR2 SMNVEV (reference sequence). The CDR3 contains 13 residues. CDR3 coding DNA: TGTGCCAGCAGCCTGACAGGGTTCACTGAAGCTTTCTTT. Protein: CASSLTGFTEAFF.

V usage is TRBV7-2 and J usage is TRBJ1-1; D uncertain. The germline CDR1 and CDR2 sequences are SGHTA and FQGNSA. Trimming cost V 5 bases and J 4 bases, with 11 bases left between them. This CDR3 comprises 13 residues. The CDR3 nucleotides are TGTGCCAGCAGCAACGACCGCGGCACTGAAGCTTTCTTT. Translated: CASSNDRGTEAFF.

This clone was found a few times. The V and J genes are TRBV7-3 and TRBJ2-3, with 9 bases identical to TRBD1. This CDR3 region has 13 residues. Per the germline V gene, CDR1 is SGHTA and CDR2 is FQGTGA. Trimming took 5 bases from V and 8 from J; bases not matched to a gene: 5. CDR3 DNA: TGTGCCAGCAGCCAGGGACAGGGCAGTACGCAGTATTTT. Translated, it gives CASSQGQGSTQYF.